The next 26 T cell receptor beta chains were all read from a single sample in a study of tumor-infiltrating lymphocytes in primary liver carcinoma (dated by TCRdb to 2017 to 2019). Without any cell sorting, total RNA and DNA were extracted together from about 19-30 mg of bulk tissue using the AllPrep DNA/RNA mini kit. Instrument used: Illumina HiSeq 2500. Starting from about 550 ng total RNA, TCRbeta-specific cDNA was produced by reverse transcription with a constant-region primer and ProtoScript II reverse transcriptase. TCRbeta libraries were built with three nested multiplex PCR rounds, a slightly modified ARM-PCR procedure. Each of the first two PCR rounds ran for around 10 cycles using multiplex TRBV1-TRBV30 forward primers together with a Cbeta reverse primer. In-frame beta chains were kept once TCRdb had trimmed the public reads at Q25 with fastp and called clones with MiXCR. Merged by CDR3 protein, the rows form single entries marked with the most common genes and DNA. The sample profile shows 95,000 to 150,000 distinct CDR3 sequences; 55% to 75% of them were found once. The ten largest clonotypes hold about a tenth of the sample.

The sample comprised liver tumor tissue from sampling region 1. In the paper's terms, the cell subset or site label means: tumor region T1, superior pole. The receptors shown here come from a woman aged 60-75 years with primary liver carcinoma and hepatitis B virus infection.

The CDR3 is CASSFGSRNSLPGNTIYF. In nucleotides, the CDR3 is TGTGCCAGCAGTTTTGGTTCGAGGAACAGTCTCCCTGGAAACACCATATATTTT. The chain joins TRBV28 to TRBJ1-3; D is unresolved. Germline CDR1 MDHEN, CDR2 SYDVKM. The CDR3 extends over 18 amino acids. The V end was cut by 3 bases, the J end by 2 bases, with 20 bases between.

About this clonotype itself: One base away lies a much larger clone, so this may be a sequencing read error. J is TRBJ1-4 and V is TRBV6-6; no clear D gene. The CDR3 is 16 amino acids. Germline CDR1 MNHNY, CDR2 SVGAGI (reference sequence). V was clipped by 2 bases and J by 2 bases, with 12 bases between them. This CDR3 reads CASSYGRRRTNEKLFF. CDR3 DNA: TGTGCCAGCAGTTACGGCAGGAGGAGGACTAATGAAAAACTGTTTTTT.

With respect to this clonotype: The junction departs from germline at one end; a sequencing error may be responsible. The chain uses TRBV12-3 or TRBV12-4 and TRBJ1-2; D gene uncertain. The CDR3 has 12 residues. As DNA, the CDR3 is TGTGCCAGCAGTCTAAATCCCTATGACTACACCTTC. Residues: CASSLNPYDYTF.

Notes on this clonotype: With a much larger clone just one base away, this may be a read error. V is TRBV6-5 and J is TRBJ2-2, with D perhaps TRBD1 (6 bases). The CDR3 spans 14 residues. CDR1 is MNHEY and CDR2 is SVGAGI in the germline V gene. Here the CDR3 reads CASSSDRIAGEPFF. For the CDR3, the DNA is TGTGCCAGCAGTTCCGACAGGATCGCCGGGGAGCCGTTTTTT.

Concerning this clonotype itself: This may arise from a read error, as a much more abundant clone is one base away. The rearrangement uses TRBV29-1 and TRBJ2-7; TRBD1 aligns across 7 bases. The germline gives CDR1 SQVTM, CDR2 ANQGSEA. The V gene end was trimmed by 7 bases and the J gene end by 7 bases; junction bases not matched to a gene: 7. The CDR3 consists of 11 residues. The CDR3 bases are TGCAGCGCCTCGACAGGGATGGAGCAGTACTTC. It specifies CSASTGMEQYF.

This chain joins TRBV12-3 or TRBV12-4 and TRBJ2-1; D is perhaps TRBD1 or TRBD2 (5 bases each). This CDR3 is 18 amino acids long. Trimming cost V 1 base and J 7 bases, with 23 bases left between them. In DNA form, the CDR3 reads TGTGCCAGCAGTTTAGACCCGGGGCTAACGGTAGGCGGTAATGAGCAGTTCTTC. Translation: CASSLDPGLTVGGNEQFF.

The V and J genes are TRBV11-2 and TRBJ2-5; D perhaps matches TRBD1 (5 bases). The germline gives CDR1 SGHAT, CDR2 FQNNGV. V was pared by 6 bases and J by 2 bases, with 16 bases between. The CDR3 has 15 amino acids. CDR3 nucleotides: TGTGCCAGCAGTAAAAGGTCGGACAAACAAGAGACCCAGTACTTC. It is translated as CASSKRSDKQETQYF.

Here the CDR3 reads CANSFSSARDTQYF. The CDR3 DNA reads as TGTGCCAACAGTTTCTCTAGCGCCCGGGATACGCAGTATTTT. The rearrangement links TRBV11-2 to TRBJ2-3; a weak D match, TRBD2 (6 bases). Trimming removed 10 bases from V and 6 bases from J, with 20 bases in between. Looked up from germline, CDR1 is SGHAT and CDR2 is FQNNGV. The CDR3 runs 14 residues.

The J gene is TRBJ1-6, the V gene TRBV20-1; D is ambiguous. Germline V gives CDR1 DFQATT, CDR2 SNEGSKA (reference sequence). Trimming removed 5 bases at V and 10 bases at J, with 9 bases between. CDR3 size: 11 residues. As DNA, the CDR3 is TGCAGTGCTCGCGGTACCTCACCCCTCCACTTT. This translates into CSARGTSPLHF.

A word on this clonotype: One end of the junction varies from germline; a read error may be responsible. The genes are TRBV11-1 and TRBJ2-7; 8 bases line up with TRBD2. This CDR3 spans 14 amino acids. The germline gives CDR1 SGHAT, CDR2 FQDESV (reference sequence). The CDR3 DNA sequence: TGTGCCAGTAGCGGGAAGAGGACCACCTACGAGCAATACTTC. Translated: CASSGKRTTYEQYF.

As to this clonotype: A much bigger clone sits one base away, suggesting this may be a read error. The missing conserved phenylalanine or tryptophan at the end of this CDR3 makes a read error likely. This chain connects TRBV4-1 to TRBJ2-7; no definite D call. The germline V and J ends were trimmed by 0 bases and 4 bases, with 13 bases remaining between them. The V gene's germline CDR1 is MGHRA and CDR2 YSYEKL. This CDR3 is built from 15 residues. CDR3 in amino acids: CASSQDSSSVYEQYL. As DNA, the CDR3 is TGCGCCAGCAGCCAAGATTCGTCCTCCGTTTACGAGCAGTACCTC.

There are a few counts of this clonotype. CDR3 region: CASLTRRVFHNEQFF. CDR3 DNA sequence: TGTGCTAGCCTTACCCGGCGGGTATTCCACAATGAGCAGTTCTTC. The genes are TRBV28 and TRBJ2-1, with D perhaps TRBD2 (5 bases). Germline CDR1 and CDR2: MDHEN and SYDVKM. CDR3 length: 15 residues.

This clonotype was observed at least ten times. The chain combines TRBV12-3 or TRBV12-4 with TRBJ2-7; the match to TRBD1 covers 11 bases. The V segment lost 7 bases and the J segment 5 bases; nucleotides outside the gene matches: 10. This CDR3 spans 15 amino acids. The CDR3 DNA sequence: TGTGCCAGCACCCTCGGGACAGGGGGGCCTAACGAGCAGTACTTC. It specifies CASTLGTGGPNEQYF.

As concerns this clonotype: The junction departs from the called germline gene at one end, perhaps through a read error. The rearrangement links TRBV6-2 or TRBV6-3 to TRBJ2-1; D might be TRBD2 (6 bases). The CDR3 runs to 14 residues. Germline V gene sequence: CDR1 MNHEY, CDR2 SVGEGT. CDR3 sequence: CASSLAVAYNGQFF. CDR3 nucleotides: TGTGCCAGCAGTTTAGCGGTGGCGTACAATGGGCAGTTCTTC.

On this clonotype itself: This may arise from a read error, as a much more abundant clone is one base away. The chain recombines TRBV10-3 with TRBJ2-3; 13 bases line up with TRBD2. The V gene's germline CDR1 is ENHRY and CDR2 SYGVKD. The CDR3 runs to 14 residues. In DNA form, the CDR3 reads TGTGCCAGCACGGGAACTAGCGGGAGGGATACGCAGTTTTTT. It codes for CASTGTSGRDTQFF.

With regard to this clonotype: A much larger clone sits a single nucleotide away, making a read error possible. V usage is TRBV4-2 and J usage is TRBJ1-6; 7 positions match TRBD1. This CDR3 region has 17 residues. Germline values: CDR1 LGHNA, CDR2 YNFKEQ. DNA of the CDR3: TGTGCCAGCAGCCAAGACCCTTTGACAGGGCGGTTTTCATCCCTCCACTTT. It is translated as CASSQDPLTGRFSSLHF.

Details on this clonotype: One junction end does not reproduce the germline sequence, and a read error may be involved. DNA of the CDR3: TGTGCCAGCAGGCTAGATAGGACTGGGGAGCTATTTTTT. Protein: CASRLDRTGELFF. The chain is built from TRBV11-2 and TRBJ2-2; D possibly corresponds to TRBD2 (5 bases). Germline V gene data show CDR1 as SGHAT and CDR2 as FQNNGV. The CDR3 is 13 residues long.

This clonotype appeared once. A read error may explain this, as a much larger clone is one base away. The chain recombines TRBV6-6 with TRBJ1-2, with 7 nucleotides matching TRBD1. The CDR3 sequence is 13 residues long. Germline V gene data show CDR1 as MNHNY and CDR2 as SVGAGI (reference sequence). The CDR3 region has the DNA TGTGCCAGAAGTTATCAGGGGGAGGATGGCTACACCTTC. This encodes CARSYQGEDGYTF.

This sequence joins TRBV13 and TRBJ2-5, with D possibly TRBD2 on 5 matching bases. Germline V gene lookup returns CDR1 PRHDT and CDR2 FYEKMQ (reference sequence). This CDR3 spans 14 amino acids. Deletions cut 0 bases from V and 4 bases from J, with 9 bases between. The CDR3, as DNA: TGTGCCAGCAGCTTAGGGCTGGGGAGAGAGACCCAGTACTTC. It codes for CASSLGLGRETQYF.

This clonotype was found many times. The chain combines TRBV4-2 with TRBJ2-3, with 10 nucleotides matching TRBD1. V gave up 4 bases and J gave up 1 base; unmatched junction bases: 8. The CDR3 spans 17 residues. Germline assignment: CDR1 LGHNA and CDR2 YNFKEQ. This CDR3 is CASSPWTGTGGTDTQYF. The CDR3 DNA is TGTGCCAGCAGCCCTTGGACCGGGACAGGGGGCACAGATACGCAGTATTTT.

As for this clonotype: It may be a read error: a sequence one base away is much more abundant. V gene TRBV30 combines with J gene TRBJ2-1; D is unresolved. The CDR3 covers 15 residues. Germline V gene lookup returns CDR1 GTSNPN and CDR2 SVGIG (reference sequence). The CDR3 loop is CVWSVGRAAIDEQFF. CDR3 DNA sequence: TGTGTCTGGAGTGTAGGTAGGGCTGCCATCGATGAGCAGTTCTTC.

The chain couples TRBV28 to TRBJ2-1; D is undetermined. The CDR3 extends over 15 amino acids. Trimming removed 7 bases at V and 3 bases at J, with 16 bases between. Germline lookup yields CDR1 MDHEN and CDR2 SYDVKM. The CDR3 sequence: CASNSLELIYNEQFF. The CDR3 region has the DNA TGTGCCAGCAATTCATTGGAACTAATCTACAATGAGCAGTTCTTC.

Regarding this clonotype: The conserved phenylalanine or tryptophan is not found at the CDR3 terminus, so this likely reflects a read error. V gene TRBV11-2 combines with J gene TRBJ2-7; D possibly corresponds to TRBD2 (5 bases). V was shortened by 4 bases and J by 6 bases, with 22 bases between the two germline ends. The germline V gene encodes CDR1 SGHAT and CDR2 FQNNGV. This CDR3 is 16 amino acids long. The CDR3 sequence: CASSYGWMTSGSEQYL. CDR3 nucleotides: TGTGCCAGCAGCTACGGCTGGATGACATCGGGAAGCGAGCAGTACTTA.

This rearrangement joins TRBV5-6 to TRBJ2-7; 7 bases match TRBD2. The CDR3 is 17 amino acids. V gave up 4 bases and J gave up 4 bases; unmatched junction bases: 17. Germline values: CDR1 SGHDT, CDR2 YYEEEE. CDR3 nucleotide sequence: TGTGCCAGCAGCAGCGGTCTAGTGGGAGGGTCTAAGTACGAGCAGTACTTC. Its translation is CASSSGLVGGSKYEQYF.

Regarding this clonotype: A junction end diverges from the germline sequence, so it may reflect a read error. The chain employs TRBV6-5 and TRBJ2-3; 8 positions agree with TRBD2. In germline, CDR1 is MNHEY, CDR2 SVGAGI. The CDR3 totals 15 residues. The CDR3 DNA follows: TGTGCCAGCAGGGCTAGCGGGCCAGGAACAGATACGAAGTATTTC. This sequence encodes CASRASGPGTDTKYF.

This clonotype was recorded a few times. This may be a read error: a much more frequent sequence differs by one nucleotide. V usage is TRBV5-6 and J usage is TRBJ2-7, with D unclear. This CDR3 spans 12 amino acids. Looked up from germline, CDR1 is SGHDT and CDR2 is YYEEEE. V lost 4 bases to trimming and J lost 4 bases, with 9 bases between them. CDR3 sequence: CASSPTAYEQYF. The CDR3 DNA is TGTGCCAGCAGCCCGACGGCATACGAGCAGTACTTC.